The entry below gives a single T cell receptor beta chain sequence along with its context. The target antigen is unknown. The sample is drawn from a study of T cells in Graves' hyperthyroidism and ophthalmopathy. Across the study: Pretreatment peripheral blood was obtained at initial diagnosis.

Study-wide results and caveats: Most thyroid clonotypes that were expanded above 0.001 also turned up in blood.

This CDR3 has 18 residues. Trimming took 5 bases from V and 4 from J; bases not matched to a gene: 12. Germline V CDR1 and CDR2: SGHTA, FQGTGA. Clinical symptoms, serum thyroxine, TRAb, thyroid ultrasound and orbital computed tomography established diagnosis. Amplification yielded TCR beta CDR3 regions, with RNA transcripts as the source. The TCR CDR3 first-round RT-PCR relied on the HTBI primer set. TCRdb re-called the multiplex PCR reads through MiXCR, storing one row per CDR3 protein. The sample yields around 620,000 distinct CDR3 sequences, 15% to 20% seen once. Material for sequencing was blood. This TCR came from a woman aged 25-40 years with Graves' hyperthyroidism. The chain links TRBV7-3 to TRBJ2-2, with 11 nucleotides matching TRBD2. CDR3: CASSLPRGSGRATGELFF. CDR3 nucleotides: TGTGCCAGCAGCCTCCCCCGAGGTAGCGGGAGGGCCACCGGGGAGCTGTTTTTT.